Listed below are T cell receptor beta chains from one sample, sequenced in a study of blood T cell repertoires in COVID-19. Some clones are missing from TCRdb's copy, which holds only in-frame ones; the method was immunoSEQ multiplex PCR. The sample lists 230,000 or so clones, more than 80% occurring once. Sequencing used peripheral blood. The receptors come from a woman older than 75 with COVID-19, enrolled during active disease. Both conserved end residues are part of each CDR3. The order of the fields is J gene, D gene, V gene, clone size, CDR3 DNA, CDR3 protein. The D gene is left open where the match is weak. Clone size, where shown, is once, few, many, or a class for clones that have expanded.

j_gene: TRBJ1-2; d_gene: NA; v_gene: TRBV7-9; abundance: NA; CDR3nt: TGTGCCAGCAGCCTCCTCCTCTCCTACACCTTC; CDR3aa: CASSLLLSYTF
j_gene: TRBJ1-1; d_gene: NA; v_gene: TRBV24-1; abundance: NA; CDR3nt: TGTGCCACCAGTTGGCCGGCAGGGAAGGCTGAAGCTTTCTTT; CDR3aa: CATSWPAGKAEAFF
j_gene: TRBJ1-1; d_gene: NA; v_gene: TRBV2; abundance: NA; CDR3nt: TGTGCCAGCAGTGAGGGCAGGGTCCGGACTGAAGCTTTCTTT; CDR3aa: CASSEGRVRTEAFF
j_gene: TRBJ2-1; d_gene: TRBD1; v_gene: TRBV9; abundance: NA; CDR3nt: TGTGCCAGCAGCCTAGGGACAGGGAGTGGCAATGAGCAGTTCTTC; CDR3aa: CASSLGTGSGNEQFF
j_gene: TRBJ2-1; d_gene: NA; v_gene: TRBV7-9; abundance: NA; CDR3nt: TGTGCCAGCAGCCCTGTCAGCTCCTACAATGAGCAGTTCTTC; CDR3aa: CASSPVSSYNEQFF
j_gene: TRBJ1-1; d_gene: NA; v_gene: TRBV6-5; abundance: NA; CDR3nt: TGTGCCAGCAGTTACAAAAGGACAGAGTCAGTCCGGGCTTTCTTT; CDR3aa: CASSYKRTESVRAFF
j_gene: TRBJ2-3; d_gene: TRBD2; v_gene: TRBV7-7; abundance: once; CDR3nt: TGTGCTAGCAGCTTAGTCGGGAGGGAGACCGATACGCAGTATTTT; CDR3aa: CASSLVGRETDTQYF
j_gene: TRBJ1-2; d_gene: NA; v_gene: TRBV3-1/TRBV3-2; abundance: NA; CDR3nt: TGTGCCAGCAGCCAAGGCGTGAGCAAGTCCTATGGCTACACCTTC; CDR3aa: CASSQGVSKSYGYTF
j_gene: TRBJ2-1; d_gene: TRBD2; v_gene: TRBV19; abundance: NA; CDR3nt: TGTGCCAGTAGTGCCAATAGCGGGAGGGGGGTAGATGAGCAGTTCTTC; CDR3aa: CASSANSGRGVDEQFF
j_gene: TRBJ2-2; d_gene: NA; v_gene: TRBV7-3; abundance: NA; CDR3nt: TGTGCCAGCAGCTTGGTAGCGAACACCGGGGAGCTGTTTTTT; CDR3aa: CASSLVANTGELFF
j_gene: TRBJ1-1; d_gene: NA; v_gene: TRBV20-1; abundance: NA; CDR3nt: TGCAGTGCTAGCGCAGGGGTTAGGGCTTTCTTT; CDR3aa: CSASAGVRAFF
j_gene: TRBJ1-2; d_gene: TRBD1; v_gene: TRBV24-1; abundance: NA; CDR3nt: TGTGCCTCCCGCGGGACAGGGAACGGCGATGGCTACACCTTC; CDR3aa: CASRGTGNGDGYTF
j_gene: TRBJ1-1; d_gene: NA; v_gene: TRBV3-1/TRBV3-2; abundance: NA; CDR3nt: TGTGCCAGCAGCCCCTTCTGGACACCGAACACTGAAGCTTTCTTT; CDR3aa: CASSPFWTPNTEAFF
j_gene: TRBJ1-1; d_gene: NA; v_gene: TRBV18; abundance: NA; CDR3nt: TGTGCCAGCTCACCTGCAGAACAGGGGAACACTGAAGCTTTCTTT; CDR3aa: CASSPAEQGNTEAFF
j_gene: TRBJ1-1; d_gene: TRBD1; v_gene: TRBV18; abundance: NA; CDR3nt: TGTGCCAGCTCACCAGGACAGGGAAACACTGAAGCTTTCTTT; CDR3aa: CASSPGQGNTEAFF
j_gene: TRBJ1-2; d_gene: NA; v_gene: TRBV28; abundance: NA; CDR3nt: TGTGCCAGCACGCCAGGGTTGTACTATGGCTACACCTTC; CDR3aa: CASTPGLYYGYTF
j_gene: TRBJ1-2; d_gene: TRBD1; v_gene: TRBV27; abundance: NA; CDR3nt: TGTGCCAGCAGCCAGGACAGGGCAAACTATGGCTACACCTTC; CDR3aa: CASSQDRANYGYTF
j_gene: TRBJ1-1; d_gene: NA; v_gene: TRBV12-3/TRBV12-4; abundance: NA; CDR3nt: TGTGCCAGCAGTTTAGTCCGGGGGTACGCTTTCTTT; CDR3aa: CASSLVRGYAFF
j_gene: TRBJ1-1; d_gene: NA; v_gene: TRBV19; abundance: NA; CDR3nt: TGTGCCAGTAGTATGGTAGGGGGGAACACTGAAGCTTTCTTT; CDR3aa: CASSMVGGNTEAFF
j_gene: TRBJ1-1; d_gene: NA; v_gene: TRBV10-3; abundance: NA; CDR3nt: TGTGCCATCAGCACTCAGGGAAACACTGAAGCTTTCTTT; CDR3aa: CAISTQGNTEAFF
j_gene: TRBJ2-4; d_gene: TRBD2; v_gene: TRBV4-3; abundance: NA; CDR3nt: TGCGCCAGCAGCCAGACGCAGGGAGGGACGTGGGACATTCAGTACTTC; CDR3aa: CASSQTQGGTWDIQYF
j_gene: TRBJ2-7; d_gene: NA; v_gene: TRBV14; abundance: NA; CDR3nt: TGTGCCAGCAGCGCCTTTGCTACCCCCTCCTACGAGCAGTACTTC; CDR3aa: CASSAFATPSYEQYF
j_gene: TRBJ2-3; d_gene: TRBD2; v_gene: TRBV3-1/TRBV3-2; abundance: NA; CDR3nt: TGTGCCAGCAGCCAAGTAGCGGGAGGTAAGGCGCAGTATTTT; CDR3aa: CASSQVAGGKAQYF
j_gene: TRBJ1-4; d_gene: NA; v_gene: TRBV6-6; abundance: NA; CDR3nt: TGTGCCAGCAGAAAAGAGGCAACTAATGAAAAACTGTTTTTT; CDR3aa: CASRKEATNEKLFF
j_gene: TRBJ2-2; d_gene: NA; v_gene: TRBV11-2; abundance: NA; CDR3nt: TGTGCCAGCAGCGCGGTCTACGTGGGCACCGGGGAGCTGTTTTTT; CDR3aa: CASSAVYVGTGELFF
j_gene: TRBJ1-4; d_gene: NA; v_gene: TRBV12-3/TRBV12-4; abundance: NA; CDR3nt: TGTGCCAGCAGCGCGGGGGGGGTAAAACTGTTTTTT; CDR3aa: CASSAGGVKLFF
j_gene: TRBJ2-5; d_gene: TRBD1; v_gene: TRBV7-2; abundance: NA; CDR3nt: TGTGCCAGCAGCCGGGACAGCCGTGAGACCCAGTACTTC; CDR3aa: CASSRDSRETQYF
j_gene: TRBJ1-1; d_gene: NA; v_gene: TRBV7-3; abundance: NA; CDR3nt: TGTGCCAGCAGCTTAACTGGTGGGGGCAACACTGAAGCTTTCTTT; CDR3aa: CASSLTGGGNTEAFF
j_gene: TRBJ1-6; d_gene: NA; v_gene: TRBV5-5; abundance: NA; CDR3nt: TGTGCCAGCAGCTTACAGGCCAGCTCCTATAATTCACCCCTCCACTTT; CDR3aa: CASSLQASSYNSPLHF